The 23 T cell receptor beta chains below all came from one sample that was sequenced in a study of identical twins. TCRdb analysed the 5' RACE reads with MiXCR anew, one entry per CDR3 protein. In the table there are a few hundred thousand distinct CDR3 sequences, approximately 10% of which are singletons. The data also belong to a second study, concerning yellow fever vaccine responses in identical twins.

Material: PBMCs. The receptors derive from a woman between 18 and 29 years old in good health.

The DNA for the CDR3 is TGTGCCAGCAGCCAAGACTGGACCCCGGGGCAGGCTCCCTTCGGGGAGCTGTTTTTT. Residues: CASSQDWTPGQAPFGELFF. The V gene is TRBV14, the J gene TRBJ2-2, with D possibly being TRBD1 or TRBD2 (5 bases each). V gave up 0 bases and J gave up 7 bases, with 24 bases separating them. The CDR3 loop spans 19 amino acids. Germline V gives CDR1 SGHDN, CDR2 FVKESK.

This sequence joins TRBV27 and TRBJ2-3, with D uncertain. This CDR3 has 12 residues. The V gene's germline CDR1 is MNHEY and CDR2 SMNVEV (reference sequence). The V and J ends lost 5 bases and 4 bases respectively, with 7 bases between them. In DNA, the CDR3 is TGTGCCAGCAGTAACACGGCAGATACGCAGTATTTT. Its translation is CASSNTADTQYF.

This clonotype was counted a few times. V gene TRBV5-1 combines with J gene TRBJ2-7; D possibly corresponds to TRBD2 (5 bases). Between the trimmed V and J ends, which lost 6 bases and 7 bases, there was a span of 11 bases. The CDR3 has 11 amino acids. CDR1 and CDR2 (germline): SGHRS, YFSETQ. The CDR3 coding sequence is TGCGCCAGCAACTCCAGAGGGGAGCAGTACTTC. Residues: CASNSRGEQYF.

At least ten counts were recorded for this clonotype. The V and J genes are TRBV20-1 and TRBJ2-7, with D hard to call. This CDR3 is 13 amino acids long. V was cut by 0 bases and J by 0 bases, with 6 bases left in between. The germline V gene has CDR1 DFQATT and CDR2 SNEGSKA (reference sequence). CDR3 protein: CSAREADSYEQYF. The CDR3 DNA is TGCAGTGCTAGAGAGGCGGACTCCTACGAGCAGTACTTC.

This clonotype was counted ten times or more. This chain joins TRBV12-3 or TRBV12-4 and TRBJ2-1; 9 nucleotides match TRBD2. J lost 4 bases, V lost 1 base, and 8 bases had no gene match. The CDR3 runs 17 residues. CDR3 loop: CASSLGLAGPRYNEQFF. The DNA for the CDR3 is TGTGCCAGCAGTTTAGGGCTAGCGGGGCCACGATACAATGAGCAGTTCTTC.

This clonotype was found a few times. J is TRBJ2-7 and V is TRBV2, with TRBD1 matching over 9 bases. CDR1 and CDR2 (germline): SNHLY, FYNNEI. The CDR3 extends over 13 amino acids. Trimming removed 5 bases from V and 5 bases from J; junction bases left unmatched: 4. The CDR3 nucleotides read TGTGCCAGCAGTTGGGGACAGGGTGACGAGCAGTACTTC. Its translation is CASSWGQGDEQYF.

This clonotype was seen ten or more times. This chain connects TRBV29-1 to TRBJ2-7; 8 nucleotides align to TRBD1. This CDR3 is built from 12 residues. The V gene's germline CDR1 is SQVTM and CDR2 ANQGSEA. V shed 4 bases, J shed 4 bases, and the junction held 3 bases outside the gene matches. The CDR3 spells CSVVQGAYEQYF. The CDR3 DNA reads TGCAGCGTTGTGCAGGGGGCTTACGAGCAGTACTTC.

This sequence joins TRBV27 and TRBJ1-1; D is undetermined. V gave up 8 bases and J gave up 1 base, with 8 bases separating them. The germline V gene has CDR1 MNHEY and CDR2 SMNVEV (reference sequence). The CDR3 length is 12 residues. The CDR3 reads CASGRSNTEAFF. In DNA form, the CDR3 reads TGTGCCAGCGGACGATCGAACACTGAAGCTTTCTTT.

The chain employs TRBV3-1 and TRBJ2-1; TRBD2 aligns across 9 bases. Germline CDR1 and CDR2: LGHDT and YNNKEL (reference sequence). V was pared by 3 bases and J by 7 bases, with 4 bases of the junction left unmatched. This CDR3 is 14 amino acids long. This CDR3 is CASSQLAGMNEQFF. For the CDR3, the DNA is TGTGCCAGCAGCCAGCTAGCGGGAATGAATGAGCAGTTCTTC.

Ten or more counts support this clonotype. V usage is TRBV7-2 and J usage is TRBJ2-4; TRBD1 is a possible D gene (5 bases). The CDR3 totals 15 residues. V was pared by 1 base and J by 6 bases, with 13 bases between. Germline CDR1 and CDR2: SGHTA and FQGNSA. The CDR3: CASSLGSRAGNIQYF. The DNA for the CDR3 is TGTGCCAGCAGCTTAGGTTCCAGGGCAGGAAACATTCAGTACTTC.

This clonotype was seen a handful of times. V is TRBV28 and J is TRBJ2-7, with D maybe TRBD2 (6 bases). The germline V and J ends were trimmed by 6 bases and 3 bases, with 18 bases remaining between them. The germline CDR1 and CDR2 sequences are MDHEN and SYDVKM. The CDR3 length is 15 residues. The CDR3 DNA reads TGTGCCAGCAGGACGACCGGGACTTCAAACTACGAGCAGTACTTC. It translates to CASRTTGTSNYEQYF.

The chain links TRBV20-1 to TRBJ1-4; 7 positions agree with TRBD1. This CDR3 is 14 amino acids long. Germline-derived CDR1 and CDR2 are DFQATT and SNEGSKA (reference sequence). Trimming took 3 bases from V and 3 from J; bases not matched to a gene: 4. The CDR3 DNA is TGCAGTGCTAGCCAGGGGGTTGCTAATGAAAAACTGTTTTTT. Protein product: CSASQGVANEKLFF.

To note about this clonotype: This may arise from a read error, as a much more abundant clone is one base away. The chain links TRBV12-3 or TRBV12-4 to TRBJ2-1; D call uncertain. The CDR3 contains 11 residues. Here the CDR3 reads CAGSLSAEQFF. CDR3 bases: TGTGCCGGCAGTTTATCGGCTGAGCAGTTCTTC.

Details on this clonotype: A read error may be the cause here, since a much bigger clone is one base away. This chain connects TRBV7-3 to TRBJ1-1, with D perhaps TRBD1 (6 bases). Germline assignment: CDR1 SGHTA and CDR2 FQGTGA. Trimming stripped 2 bases from V and 6 bases from J, with 10 bases between. The CDR3 loop spans 13 amino acids. CDR3 in DNA: TGTGCCAGCAGCTTATTCAGGGGTGCTGAAGCTTTCTTT. Translation gives CASSLFRGAEAFF.

The chain employs TRBV9 and TRBJ2-5; D may be TRBD1 (6 bases). Germline V lookup: CDR1 SGDLS, CDR2 YYNGEE. V shed 2 bases and J shed 5 bases, with 13 bases lying between them. CDR3 length: 14 residues. CDR3 region: CASSVQGGRETQYF. CDR3 nucleotide sequence: TGTGCCAGCAGCGTTCAAGGGGGAAGGGAGACCCAGTACTTC.

This clonotype was seen ten or more times. The chain is built from TRBV6-6 and TRBJ1-1, with no clear D. The CDR3 spans 12 residues. Germline-derived CDR1 and CDR2 are MNHNY and SVGAGI (reference sequence). V shed 8 bases and J shed 5 bases, with 12 bases lying between them. CDR3 sequence: CASAPISTEAFF. The CDR3, as DNA: TGTGCCAGCGCCCCAATCTCTACTGAAGCTTTCTTT.

The chain has TRBV28 and TRBJ2-7; 8 nucleotides align to TRBD1. The CDR3 has 16 residues. Germline V gene lookup returns CDR1 MDHEN and CDR2 SYDVKM. The V gene end was trimmed by 4 bases and the J gene end by 2 bases; junction bases not matched to a gene: 10. The CDR3 spells CASSSRRGQHTYEQYF. In DNA, the CDR3 is TGTGCCAGCAGTTCTCGCAGGGGGCAACACACCTACGAGCAGTACTTC.

CDR3 amino acids: CSARDWLLAGTQYF. The CDR3 DNA reads TGCAGTGCTAGAGACTGGCTCCTCGCAGGGACCCAGTACTTC. The chain carries TRBV20-1 and TRBJ2-5; no definite D call. The CDR3 is 14 residues long. The V end lost 0 bases, the J end lost 7 bases, and 15 bases lay between the germline ends. Germline lookup yields CDR1 DFQATT and CDR2 SNEGSKA (reference sequence).

This clonotype has at least ten counts. CDR3 in amino acids: CASSYGWTSSTGELFF. CDR3 nucleotides: TGTGCCAGCAGTTACGGTTGGACTAGCAGCACCGGGGAGCTGTTTTTT. This chain uses TRBV6-5 with TRBJ2-2; 8 bases align to TRBD2. With 2 bases clipped from V and 4 bases from J, the junction kept 6 bases outside the gene matches. The CDR3 covers 16 residues. Germline values: CDR1 MNHEY, CDR2 SVGAGI.

Points on this clonotype: With a much larger clone just one base away, this may be a read error. The J gene is TRBJ2-2, the V gene TRBV15; the D is unclear. The CDR3 is 15 amino acids. Germline V CDR1 and CDR2: LNHNV, YYDKDF (reference sequence). Trimming pared 4 bases from V and 7 bases from J, leaving 16 bases between. The CDR3 spells CATSKDLGGNGELFF. CDR3 DNA: TGTGCCACCAGCAAAGATCTTGGTGGGAACGGGGAGCTGTTTTTT. Looking up the rest from reference TRBV15 and TRBJ2-2 gives the full variable domain: DAMVIQNPRYQVTQFGKPVTLSCSQTLNHNVMYWYQQKSSQAPKLLFHYYDKDFNNEADTPDNFQSRRPNTSFCFLDIRSPGLGDTAMYLCATSKDLGGNGELFFGEGSRLTVL.

In this sample, this clonotype turned up many times. The V call is TRBV5-6, the J call TRBJ2-1; TRBD1 matches at 10 bases. Unmatched junction bases numbered 5, after V lost 1 base and J lost 7 bases. CDR1 is SGHDT, CDR2 YYEEEE, per germline. The CDR3 is 15 residues long. Here the CDR3 reads CASSLSGQGINEQFF. The CDR3 DNA reads TGTGCCAGCAGCTTGTCGGGACAGGGGATAAATGAGCAGTTCTTC.

The CDR3 protein is CASSLLGTGEYNEQFF. The CDR3 nucleotides are TGTGCCAGCAGCTTATTGGGGACAGGGGAATACAATGAGCAGTTCTTC. The V and J genes are TRBV7-9 and TRBJ2-1, with TRBD1 identical over 10 bases. The V gene's germline CDR1 is SEHNR and CDR2 FQNEAQ (reference sequence). This CDR3 contains 16 residues. V dropped 2 bases and J dropped 4; count of bases not matched to a gene: 5.

This clonotype was picked up a small number of times. The chain has TRBV14 and TRBJ1-2; D gene unclear. V shed 6 bases and J shed 9 bases, with 14 bases lying between them. The CDR3 runs to 12 residues. The germline V gene encodes CDR1 SGHDN and CDR2 FVKESK. Here the CDR3 DNA reads TGTGCCAGCAGTGGACTGGACCCAAGCTACACCTTC. Translated: CASSGLDPSYTF. Variable domain in full (rest from reference TRBV14 and TRBJ1-2): EAGVTQFPSHSVIEKGQTVTLRCDPISGHDNLYWYRRVMGKEIKFLLHFVKESKQDESGMPNNRFLAERTGGTYSTLKVQPAELEDSGVYFCASSGLDPSYTFGSGTRLTVV.